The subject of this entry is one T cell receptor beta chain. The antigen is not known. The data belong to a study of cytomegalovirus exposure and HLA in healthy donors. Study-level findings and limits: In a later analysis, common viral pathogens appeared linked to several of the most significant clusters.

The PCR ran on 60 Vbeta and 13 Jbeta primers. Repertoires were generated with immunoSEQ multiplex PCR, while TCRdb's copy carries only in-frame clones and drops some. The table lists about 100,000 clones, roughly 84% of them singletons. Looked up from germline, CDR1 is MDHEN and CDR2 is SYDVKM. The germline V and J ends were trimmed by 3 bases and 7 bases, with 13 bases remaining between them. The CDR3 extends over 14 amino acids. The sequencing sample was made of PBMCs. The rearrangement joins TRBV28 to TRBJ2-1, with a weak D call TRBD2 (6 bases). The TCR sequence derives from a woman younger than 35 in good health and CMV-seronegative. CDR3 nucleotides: TGTGCCAGCAGTTTCGTGGGGGGACGGAATGAGCAGTTCTTC. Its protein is CASSFVGGRNEQFF.